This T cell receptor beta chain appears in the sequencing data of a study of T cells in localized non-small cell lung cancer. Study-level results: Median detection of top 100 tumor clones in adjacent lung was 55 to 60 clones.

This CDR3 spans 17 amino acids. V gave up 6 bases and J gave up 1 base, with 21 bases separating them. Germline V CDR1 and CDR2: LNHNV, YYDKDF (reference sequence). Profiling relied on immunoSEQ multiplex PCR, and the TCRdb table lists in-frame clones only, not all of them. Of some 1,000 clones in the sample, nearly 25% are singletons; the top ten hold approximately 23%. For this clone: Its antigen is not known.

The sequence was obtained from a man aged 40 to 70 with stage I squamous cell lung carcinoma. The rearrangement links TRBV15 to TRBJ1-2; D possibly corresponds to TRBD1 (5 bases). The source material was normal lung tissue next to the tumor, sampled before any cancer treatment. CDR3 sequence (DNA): TGTGCCACCAGTGGACGAGGGGCAGGGCAATTTAACTATGGCTACACCTTC. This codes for CATSGRGAGQFNYGYTF.